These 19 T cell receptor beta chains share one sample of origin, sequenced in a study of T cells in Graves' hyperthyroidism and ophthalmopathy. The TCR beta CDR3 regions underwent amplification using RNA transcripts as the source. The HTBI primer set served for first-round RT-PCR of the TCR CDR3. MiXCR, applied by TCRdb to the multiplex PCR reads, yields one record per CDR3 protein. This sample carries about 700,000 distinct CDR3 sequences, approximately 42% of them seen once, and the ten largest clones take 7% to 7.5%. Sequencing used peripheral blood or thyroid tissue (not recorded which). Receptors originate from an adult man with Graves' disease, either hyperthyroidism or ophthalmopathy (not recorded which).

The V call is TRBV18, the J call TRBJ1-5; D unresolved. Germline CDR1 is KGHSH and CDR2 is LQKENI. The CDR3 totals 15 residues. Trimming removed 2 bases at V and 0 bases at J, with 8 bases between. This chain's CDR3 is CASSPVGFSNQPQHF. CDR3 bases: TGTGCCAGCTCACCAGTAGGATTTAGCAATCAGCCCCAGCATTTT.

The CDR3 protein is CASSYSGAATNEKLFF. Written as DNA, the CDR3 is TGTGCCAGCAGCTACTCCGGGGCCGCAACTAATGAAAAACTGTTTTTT. The chain carries TRBV25-1 and TRBJ1-4; D perhaps matches TRBD1 (5 bases). The CDR3 spans 16 residues. Trimming shortened V by 6 bases and J by 0 bases, and 14 bases separated the two germline ends. Germline V gene sequence: CDR1 MGHDK, CDR2 SYGVNS.

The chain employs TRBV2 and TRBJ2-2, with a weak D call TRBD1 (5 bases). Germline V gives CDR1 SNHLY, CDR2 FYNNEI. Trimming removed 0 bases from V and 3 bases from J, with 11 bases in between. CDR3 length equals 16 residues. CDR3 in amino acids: CASSEAQGGDTGELFF. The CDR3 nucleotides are TGTGCCAGCAGTGAAGCCCAGGGTGGCGACACCGGGGAGCTGTTTTTT.

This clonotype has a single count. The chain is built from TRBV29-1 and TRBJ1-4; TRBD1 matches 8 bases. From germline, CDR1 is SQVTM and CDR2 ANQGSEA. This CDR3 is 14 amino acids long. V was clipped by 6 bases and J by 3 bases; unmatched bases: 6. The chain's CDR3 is CSVTDRVPNEKLFF. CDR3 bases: TGCAGCGTGACGGACAGGGTCCCTAATGAAAAACTGTTTTTT.

CDR3 in amino acids: CASSFGQGENYGYTF. The CDR3 DNA reads as TGTGCCAGCAGCTTTGGACAGGGGGAAAACTATGGCTACACCTTC. This chain joins TRBV7-8 and TRBJ1-2; 10 positions agree with TRBD1. V shed 3 bases and J 2 bases; nucleotides not matched to a gene: 3. Germline V gives CDR1 SGHVS, CDR2 FQNEAQ. CDR3 length equals 15 residues.

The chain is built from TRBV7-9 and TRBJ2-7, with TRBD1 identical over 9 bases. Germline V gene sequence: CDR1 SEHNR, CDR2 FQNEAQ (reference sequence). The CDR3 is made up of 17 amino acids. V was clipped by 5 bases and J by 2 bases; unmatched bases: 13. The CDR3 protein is CASSPPSGTGYAYEQYF. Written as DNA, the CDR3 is TGTGCCAGCAGCCCTCCTTCCGGGACAGGGTACGCCTACGAGCAGTACTTC.

CDR3 DNA: TGTGCCATCAGGGGGGTTGGACAGGGGTTTGGCTACACCTTC. Its protein is CAIRGVGQGFGYTF. V gene TRBV10-3 combines with J gene TRBJ1-2; the match to TRBD1 covers 9 bases. The CDR3 has 14 residues. Trimming took 6 bases from V and 7 from J; bases not matched to a gene: 9. CDR1 and CDR2 from the germline V gene are ENHRY and SYGVKD.

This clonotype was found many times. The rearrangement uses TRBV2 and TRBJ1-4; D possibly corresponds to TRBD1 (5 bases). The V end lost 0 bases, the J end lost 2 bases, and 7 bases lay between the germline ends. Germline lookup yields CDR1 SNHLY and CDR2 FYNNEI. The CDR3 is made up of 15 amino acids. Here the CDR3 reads CASSEARDTNEKLFF. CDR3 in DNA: TGTGCCAGCAGTGAAGCACGGGACACTAATGAAAAACTGTTTTTT.

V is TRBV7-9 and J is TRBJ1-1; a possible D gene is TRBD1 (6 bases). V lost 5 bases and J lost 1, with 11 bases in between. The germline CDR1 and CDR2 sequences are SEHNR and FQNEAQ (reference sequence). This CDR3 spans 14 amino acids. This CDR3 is CASSTQGKNTEAFF. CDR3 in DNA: TGTGCCAGCAGCACCCAGGGGAAGAACACTGAAGCTTTCTTT.

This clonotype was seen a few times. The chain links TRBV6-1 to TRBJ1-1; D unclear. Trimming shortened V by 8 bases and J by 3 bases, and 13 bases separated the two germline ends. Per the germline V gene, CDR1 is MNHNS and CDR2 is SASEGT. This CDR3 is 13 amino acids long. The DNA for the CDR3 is TGTGCCAGCCGGATTGATGGGCACACTGAAGCTTTCTTT. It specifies CASRIDGHTEAFF.

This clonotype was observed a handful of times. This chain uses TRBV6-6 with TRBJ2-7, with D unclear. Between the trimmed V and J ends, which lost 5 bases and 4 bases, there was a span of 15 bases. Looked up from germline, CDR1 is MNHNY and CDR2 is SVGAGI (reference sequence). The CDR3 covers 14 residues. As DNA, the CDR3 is TGTGCCAGCAGTGAACGGCCTGTGTGGTACGAGCAGTACTTC. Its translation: CASSERPVWYEQYF.

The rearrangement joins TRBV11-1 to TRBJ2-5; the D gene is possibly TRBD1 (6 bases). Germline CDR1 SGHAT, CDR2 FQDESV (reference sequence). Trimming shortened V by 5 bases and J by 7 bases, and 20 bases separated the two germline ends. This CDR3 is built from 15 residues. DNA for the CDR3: TGTGCCAGCAGCCACCCGGGACACCCGAAAGGGACCCAGTACTTC. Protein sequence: CASSHPGHPKGTQYF.

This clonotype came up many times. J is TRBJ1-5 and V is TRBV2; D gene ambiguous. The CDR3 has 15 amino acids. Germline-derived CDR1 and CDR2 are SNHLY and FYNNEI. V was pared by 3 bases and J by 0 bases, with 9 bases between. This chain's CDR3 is CASSEAPASNQPQHF. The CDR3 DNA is TGTGCCAGCAGTGAGGCGCCGGCTAGCAATCAGCCCCAGCATTTT.

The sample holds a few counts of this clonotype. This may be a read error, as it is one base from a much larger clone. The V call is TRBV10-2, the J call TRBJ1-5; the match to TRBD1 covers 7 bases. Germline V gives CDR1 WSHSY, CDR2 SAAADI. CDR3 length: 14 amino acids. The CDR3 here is CTSWGQSRNQPQHF. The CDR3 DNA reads TGCACCAGCTGGGGACAGTCTCGGAATCAGCCCCAGCATTTT.

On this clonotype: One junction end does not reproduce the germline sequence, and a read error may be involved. CDR3 DNA: TGCGCCGGCAGCTCAGGGGTCGGGATGAACACTGAAGCTTTCTTT. This encodes CAGSSGVGMNTEAFF. The chain joins TRBV5-1 to TRBJ1-1; TRBD1 might be the D (6 bases). Germline loops: CDR1 SGHRS, CDR2 YFSETQ. CDR3 length: 15 residues.

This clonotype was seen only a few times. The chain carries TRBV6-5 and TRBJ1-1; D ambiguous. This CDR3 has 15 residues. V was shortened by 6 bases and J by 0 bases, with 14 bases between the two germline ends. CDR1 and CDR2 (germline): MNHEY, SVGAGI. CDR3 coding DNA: TGTGCCAGCAGCCCCCTCCCGGAGTTGAACACTGAAGCTTTCTTT. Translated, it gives CASSPLPELNTEAFF.

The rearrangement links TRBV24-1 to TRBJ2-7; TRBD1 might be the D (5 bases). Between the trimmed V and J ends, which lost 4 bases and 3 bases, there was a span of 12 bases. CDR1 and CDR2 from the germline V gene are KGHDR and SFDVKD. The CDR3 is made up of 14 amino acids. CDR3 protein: CATSDGRVGYEQYF. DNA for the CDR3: TGTGCCACCAGTGACGGCAGGGTGGGCTACGAGCAGTACTTC.

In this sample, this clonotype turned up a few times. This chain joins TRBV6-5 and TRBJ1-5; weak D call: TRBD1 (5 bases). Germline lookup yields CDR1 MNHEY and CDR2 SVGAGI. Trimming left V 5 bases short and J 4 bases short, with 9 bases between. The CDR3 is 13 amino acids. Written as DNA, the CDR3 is TGTGCCAGCAGTAAGGACACAAATCAGCCCCAGCATTTT. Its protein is CASSKDTNQPQHF.

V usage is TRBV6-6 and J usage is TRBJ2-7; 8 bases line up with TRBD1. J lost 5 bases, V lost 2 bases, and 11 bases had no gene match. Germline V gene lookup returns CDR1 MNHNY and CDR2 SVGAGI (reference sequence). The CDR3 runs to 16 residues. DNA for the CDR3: TGTGCCAGCAGTTACACCCCCTGGACAGGGCGCGACGAGCAGTACTTC. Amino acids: CASSYTPWTGRDEQYF.